These T cell receptor beta chains were read from a single sample in a study of HIV-infected patients and healthy controls. TCRdb used MiXCR to reprocess the 5' RACE reads, holding one entry per CDR3 protein. The data contain 18,000 or so distinct CDR3 sequences, around 8.3% of them singletons. The source material was blood. The receptors here all came from an adult in good health. Each CDR3 is given with its conserved first and last residue.

CASSFTSPGTSPTEPYNEQFF,TRBV27,21
CASSYRPGRGTQYF,TRBV6-6,14
CASSFWRATDTQYF,TRBV27,14
CASSERGQSDSNQPQHF,TRBV25-1,17
CASSLGGTGLHSYEQYF,TRBV13,17
CASRGDRTDTQYF,TRBV6-1,13
CASSGHHSYEQYF,TRBV10-2,13
CASSYSNRGAGETQYF,TRBV6-5,16
CASSPPDAYEQYF,TRBV18,13
CASSGPLGGANVLTF,TRBV9,15
CASSMGLAGVREQFF,TRBV7-3,15
CASRTTGETQYF,TRBV6-2/TRBV6-3,12
CASSTAGTAGNEQFF,TRBV7-3,15
CSVPRGNTGELFF,TRBV29-1,13
CAISEGDTGELFF,TRBV10-3,13
CSARILQQITYEQYF,TRBV20-1,15
CASSPSGEEDEQFF,TRBV4-1,14
CSASRGGYGYTF,TRBV20-1,12
CASLRTGVGYEQYF,TRBV6-1,14
CARLRDIPSNQPQHF,TRBV6-6,15
CASSLTGQGPNEQYF,TRBV28,15
CSARSGGEQFF,TRBV20-1,11
CASRPRDRGSYEQYF,TRBV6-5,15
CSGGDWYRTDTQYF,TRBV20-1,14
CSVASGSTDTQYF,TRBV29-1,13
CASSLVVRLTSTDTQYF,TRBV28,17
CASSLLFVNTEAFF,TRBV7-6,14
CASTIPGTDTQYF,TRBV12-3/TRBV12-4,13
CASSLAGGYEQYF,TRBV7-9,13
CASSPDGQPQHF,TRBV7-9,12
CSATTGAEYEQYF,TRBV20-1,13
CASSLLTVYGYTF,TRBV7-7,13
CASSLVAGVSDTQYF,TRBV7-9,15
CASSLARLAGEETQYF,TRBV7-2,16
CASSSKAGSYEQYF,TRBV5-1,14
CATSREKDKEPQHF,TRBV15,14
CASSPNGAGGPTDTQYF,TRBV11-2,17
CASSFGGGEYYEQYF,TRBV11-2,15
CASSSGQGNTGELFF,TRBV7-8,15
CASSFSGKSGNTIYF,TRBV12-3/TRBV12-4,15
CASSLLRGDTIYF,TRBV3-1,13
CAWSVRLAGQFF,TRBV30,12
CASSILLWNEQFF,TRBV6-6,13
CASSSQETQYF,TRBV28,11
CASSLRLTATSYEQYF,TRBV5-6,16
CASSLGGDEGNEQFF,TRBV5-1,15
CASSTMARDRPYNEQFF,TRBV2,17
CASLLSENGYEQYF,TRBV2,14
CASSLGDRGGSYGYTF,TRBV28,16
CAISARTGGDNEKLFF,TRBV10-3,16
CASSYTREGTDTQYF,TRBV6-2/TRBV6-3,15
CASSFSPLTSGTLSYEQYF,TRBV12-3/TRBV12-4,19
CSARDRQNSYNSPLHF,TRBV20-1,16
CSAKAGGRRNEQFF,TRBV20-1,14
CARDDGPAGGHNEQFF,TRBV6-2/TRBV6-3,16
CASSSAGGAGANVLTF,TRBV11-3,16
CASSFILDTQYF,TRBV12-3/TRBV12-4,12
CSAPPGPSGSTDTQYF,TRBV20-1,16